The sequence of this T cell receptor (beta chain) was determined in a study of spatial heterogeneity in lung cancer (dated by TCRdb to the late 2010s). Regarding the study in general: Donors were under 95 patients with early-stage, untreated non-small cell lung cancer from the lung TRACERx cohort. Follow-up PBMC samples were sequenced whenever the samples were available, and the median time to follow-up was around 2 years after resection. Beta-chain transcripts were consistently detected in greater numbers than alpha-chain transcripts, which likely reflects a higher abundance of beta-chain transcripts. In the raw uncorrected reads, each unique combination of TCR and UMI appeared more than ten times on average. TCR alpha and beta repertoires were quantitatively compared across multiple tumor regions, matched nontumor lung and blood in non-small cell lung cancer. Nonsynonymous mutation counts, determined by whole-exome sequencing of tumor tissue, were related to TCR repertoire features. At surgery, both alpha and beta chains were TCR-sequenced in approximately 210 tumor regions, approximately 64 matched nontumor lung samples and a few dozen PBMC samples.

Library generation was performed with 5' RACE. The instrument was a NextSeq 500. The TCR library protocol attached a unique molecular identifier to each TCR cDNA molecule to allow correction of PCR and sequencing errors. Per the original workflow: Decombinator tools were used for TCR identification, UMI-based error correction and CDR3 extraction. Expanded TCRs were defined as those above a frequency of 2 per 1,000, corresponding to the top 1% of the tumor frequency distribution. Renyi diversity was computed with the R vegan package after each repertoire had been subsampled 100 times to 5,000 TCRs. CDR3 similarity networks were built from amino acid triplet string-kernel similarity, with CDR3s being connected when pairwise similarity was above 0.82. TCRdb itself trimmed the public reads at Q25 with fastp, ran MiXCR and retained productive beta chains. Records with the same CDR3 protein are collapsed into one entry carrying the most frequent genes and DNA. TCRdb, not the authors, supplied the V and J calls. The sample profile shows some 20,000 distinct CDR3 sequences; about 8.9% of them were found once. Around 20% of the sample comes from the top ten.

From the cysteine through the phenylalanine, the CDR3 covers 12 amino acids. Only the CDR3 DNA stays, 36 bases, in frame from base 1. Trimming at the junction amounts to 5 bases on V and 6 bases on J, and the germline ends lie 11 bases apart. Concerning this clonotype itself: Its recognized antigen is unknown. The input lacks base qualities; no much larger clone sits a single base away.

The time point label, as the study defines it: blood at routine non-recurrence follow-up after resection. TCR sequencing used whole RNA extracted from tumor and nontumor lung tissue, or from cryopreserved PBMC samples, without cell sorting. Only patients with enough RNA available from two or more tumor regions were chosen for TCR sequencing. Here is what the overall study found, with its caveats: Only around 15 patients were included in the comparisons of baseline and follow-up blood repertoires. Confirming at a functional level the hypothesis that regional TCRs recognize regional mutations was considered to require additional single-cell paired TCR alpha and beta sequencing. Ubiquitous expanded tumor TCRs were detected in blood more often at tumor resection than at routine follow-up.

The V gene is TRBV12-3 or TRBV12-4 and the J gene is TRBJ2-7, with TRBD1 perhaps the D gene, on 6 matching bases. Sequencing used PBMCs, obtained at follow-up. The clonotype originates from a male donor with early-stage non-small cell lung cancer. The DNA reads as follows: TGTGCCAGCAGTCATAGGGGGTTCGAGCAGTACTTC. It encodes CASSHRGFEQYF.